A selection of T cell receptor beta chains follows, all from one sample in a study. TCRdb re-called the 5' RACE reads with MiXCR, one entry per CDR3 protein. The table includes 5,000 to 7,000 distinct CDR3 sequences, roughly 51% detected once. Material for sequencing was memory CD4+ T cells sorted from blood. These receptors all come from a female donor with breast cancer. CDR3s include the opening cysteine and the closing phenylalanine or tryptophan. The order of the fields is D gene, J gene, V gene, clone size, CDR3 protein, CDR3 DNA. D genes are given only for firm matches. Clone size, where shown, is once, few, many, or a class for clones that have expanded.

TRBD2	TRBJ2-5	TRBV6-2/TRBV6-3	.	CASSYPRGGKQETQYF	TGTGCCAGCAGTTACCCCCGCGGGGGGAAACAAGAGACCCAGTACTTC
TRBD2	TRBJ2-5	TRBV5-1	once	CASSDPGRGVQEIQYF	TGCGCCAGCAGCGACCCGGGACGGGGGGTCCAAGAGATCCAGTACTTC
.	TRBJ1-5	TRBV5-1	.	CASSFDGEGNQPQHF	TGCGCCAGCAGCTTTGACGGCGAGGGCAACCAGCCCCAGCATTTT
.	TRBJ2-5	TRBV5-5	.	CASSPGAAGETQYF	TGTGCCAGCAGCCCAGGGGCAGCTGGGGAGACCCAGTACTTC
.	TRBJ2-1	TRBV2	few	CASSDGGTYNEQFF	TGTGCCAGCAGTGACGGCGGGACCTACAATGAGCAGTTCTTC
.	TRBJ2-1	TRBV6-1	.	CASSGGTYSNEQFF	TGTGCCAGCAGTGGAGGAACTTACTCCAATGAGCAGTTCTTC
.	TRBJ2-7	TRBV11-2	.	CASSLGLAYHGQYF	TGTGCCAGCAGCTTAGGGCTAGCTTACCACGGGCAGTACTTC
.	TRBJ1-1	TRBV5-1	.	CASSLGWTGGAEAFF	TGCGCCAGCAGCTTGGGTTGGACCGGTGGAGCTGAAGCTTTCTTT
.	TRBJ1-2	TRBV7-2	.	CASSFLGRANYGYTF	TGTGCCAGCAGCTTCTTGGGAAGAGCTAACTATGGCTACACCTTC
TRBD1	TRBJ2-3	TRBV7-2	.	CASRLAPRGLGDTQYF	TGTGCCAGCAGGCTAGCCCCCAGGGGGCTCGGAGATACGCAGTATTTT
TRBD1	TRBJ2-1	TRBV20-1	.	CSARGTGANEQFF	TGCAGTGCTAGAGGGACAGGGGCCAATGAGCAGTTCTTC
.	TRBJ2-7	TRBV29-1	medium-sized	CSVTGNNYEQYF	TGCAGCGTAACCGGGAACAACTACGAGCAGTACTTC
.	TRBJ1-5	TRBV6-2/TRBV6-3	.	CASTHVGRQPQHF	TGTGCCAGCACCCACGTTGGACGACAGCCCCAGCATTTT
TRBD1	TRBJ2-7	TRBV7-3	.	CASSLGTGASQYF	TGTGCCAGCAGCTTAGGGACAGGGGCCAGCCAGTACTTC
.	TRBJ2-3	TRBV7-3	once	CASSSKGRADTQYF	TGTGCCAGCAGCTCCAAAGGGCGCGCAGATACGCAGTATTTT
.	TRBJ1-4	TRBV12-2	.	CASRLESDRGREKLFF	TGTGCAAGTCGCTTAGAGTCGGACAGGGGACGAGAAAAACTGTTTTTT
.	TRBJ2-2	TRBV27	.	CASKASGELFF	TGTGCCAGCAAGGCTTCCGGGGAGCTGTTTTTT
.	TRBJ1-1	TRBV20-1	medium-sized	CSALLWQGMGTEAFF	TGCAGTGCTCTTCTTTGGCAAGGCATGGGCACTGAAGCTTTCTTT
.	TRBJ2-1	TRBV4-1	.	CASSQGLRGNEQFF	TGCGCCAGCAGCCAGGGGTTAAGGGGCAATGAGCAGTTCTTC
.	TRBJ2-5	TRBV5-1	.	CASSFQETQYF	TGCGCCAGCAGCTTCCAAGAGACCCAGTACTTC
.	TRBJ1-1	TRBV6-5	.	CASRQSLAANTEAFF	TGTGCCAGCAGACAATCCCTGGCCGCGAACACTGAAGCTTTCTTT
TRBD1	TRBJ1-6	TRBV5-1	.	CASSDGTGLRSYNSPLHF	TGCGCCAGCAGCGACGGGACAGGCTTACGGTCCTATAATTCACCCCTCCACTTT
.	TRBJ2-3	TRBV20-1	few	CSASSVSTSTDTQYF	TGCAGTGCTAGCTCGGTTAGCACTAGCACAGATACGCAGTATTTT
.	TRBJ1-2	TRBV12-3/TRBV12-4	.	CASSNLNYGYTF	TGTGCCAGCAGCAATTTGAACTATGGCTACACCTTC
.	TRBJ1-1	TRBV30	.	CAWETAGGVEAFF	TGTGCCTGGGAGACAGCGGGGGGGGTTGAAGCTTTCTTT
.	TRBJ2-1	TRBV5-5	.	CASSLRRLEGNEQFF	TGTGCCAGCAGCTTGCGACGGCTTGAGGGCAATGAGCAGTTCTTC
.	TRBJ2-2	TRBV20-1	.	CSAKGNTGELFF	TGCAGTGCCAAGGGGAACACCGGGGAGCTGTTTTTT
.	TRBJ2-5	TRBV6-2/TRBV6-3	.	CASRTDTQETQYF	TGTGCCAGCAGGACGGACACCCAAGAGACCCAGTACTTC
.	TRBJ1-1	TRBV12-3/TRBV12-4	few	CASSRAGGPEAFF	TGTGCCAGCAGCCGGGCGGGGGGCCCTGAAGCTTTCTTT
.	TRBJ2-3	TRBV5-1	.	CASSLTGSTDTQYF	TGCGCCAGCAGCTTAACCGGGTCCACAGATACGCAGTATTTT
.	TRBJ1-2	TRBV5-1	.	CASSLYGNYGYTF	TGCGCCAGCAGCTTGTACGGTAACTATGGCTACACCTTC
.	TRBJ2-3	TRBV7-2	few	CASSPSLGDTQYF	TGTGCCAGCAGCCCCAGCCTGGGGGATACGCAGTATTTT
TRBD2	TRBJ2-3	TRBV7-3	.	CASSLAGGRDTQYF	TGTGCCAGCAGCTTAGCGGGGGGTCGCGATACGCAGTATTTT
.	TRBJ1-2	TRBV29-1	.	CSVQNSDGFFYYGYTF	TGCAGCGTTCAGAACTCTGATGGGTTTTTTTACTATGGCTACACCTTC
.	TRBJ2-3	TRBV10-3	.	CATQVISTDTQYF	TGTGCCACCCAGGTTATTAGCACAGATACGCAGTATTTT
TRBD2	TRBJ2-1	TRBV5-1	.	CASRLAGGTYNEQFF	TGCGCCAGCAGGTTAGCGGGAGGGACATACAATGAGCAGTTCTTC
.	TRBJ1-1	TRBV29-1	.	CSVETGFGEAFF	TGCAGCGTAGAAACAGGGTTCGGTGAAGCTTTCTTT
.	TRBJ1-2	TRBV20-1	once	CSAARTRSYGYTF	TGCAGTGCTGCGAGGACAAGGAGCTATGGCTACACCTTC
.	TRBJ2-1	TRBV7-3	.	CASSFDTSSYNEQFF	TGTGCCAGCAGCTTTGACACGAGCTCCTACAATGAGCAGTTCTTC
TRBD2	TRBJ2-5	TRBV5-1	.	CASSLVETGTSQETQYF	TGCGCCAGCAGCTTGGTTGAAACTGGGACTAGCCAAGAGACCCAGTACTTC
.	TRBJ1-5	TRBV27	.	CASSLSHGGGQPQHF	TGTGCCAGCAGTTTATCTCACGGGGGAGGACAGCCCCAGCATTTT
.	TRBJ2-1	TRBV5-1	few	CASSTSVTISYNEQFF	TGCGCCAGCAGTACGTCCGTGACTATCTCCTACAATGAGCAGTTCTTC
.	TRBJ2-2	TRBV5-1	.	CASSLRTVNTGELFF	TGCGCCAGCAGCTTGCGGACGGTGAACACCGGGGAGCTGTTTTTT
TRBD1	TRBJ2-7	TRBV5-1	.	CAKSPRQGAGSYEQYF	TGCGCCAAAAGCCCCAGACAGGGGGCCGGCTCCTACGAGCAGTACTTC
.	TRBJ2-5	TRBV5-1	.	CASGKGNKETQYF	TGCGCCAGCGGCAAGGGTAATAAAGAGACCCAGTACTTC
TRBD2	TRBJ2-3	TRBV20-1	few	CSASPTERGPGDTQYF	TGCAGTGCTAGCCCCACTGAGCGGGGGCCGGGAGATACGCAGTATTTT
.	TRBJ2-7	TRBV20-1	few	CSARRHGATSTHQGEQYF	TGCAGTGCTAGACGACACGGGGCTACTAGCACCCATCAGGGGGAGCAGTACTTC
.	TRBJ2-3	TRBV7-3	.	CASSLDSGTDTQYF	TGTGCCAGCAGCTTAGATAGCGGCACAGATACGCAGTATTTT
TRBD1	TRBJ1-6	TRBV7-9	.	CASSHDRENSPLHF	TGTGCCAGCAGCCACGACAGGGAGAATTCACCCCTCCACTTT
.	TRBJ2-1	TRBV5-6	.	CASSLYRYEQFF	TGTGCCAGCAGCTTGTACAGGTATGAGCAGTTCTTC
.	TRBJ2-2	TRBV7-3	.	CASSLRPDSYTGELFF	TGTGCCAGCAGCTTAAGACCTGACAGCTACACCGGGGAGCTGTTTTTT
.	TRBJ2-1	TRBV20-1	.	CSARDPGASVYEQFF	TGCAGTGCTAGAGATCCAGGGGCTAGCGTCTATGAGCAGTTCTTC
.	TRBJ1-4	TRBV5-1	.	CASSPGGRGEREKLFF	TGCGCCAGCAGCCCGGGCGGGCGGGGCGAGAGGGAAAAACTGTTTTTT
TRBD2	TRBJ2-1	TRBV12-3/TRBV12-4	.	CASSPGGSGRGNEQFF	TGTGCCAGCAGTCCAGGGGGTAGCGGGAGGGGGAATGAGCAGTTCTTC